This is a list of T cell receptor beta chains from one sample in a study of OX40 agonist ivuxolimab in advanced cancers. The data were produced by immunoSEQ multiplex PCR, yet TCRdb's version contains in-frame clones alone and is incomplete. In the table there are 62,000 or so clones, around four fifths of which are singletons. Sequencing was performed on CD4+ or CD8+ T cells sorted from blood, taken in a trial of the OX40 agonist ivuxolimab. These receptors came from an adult with an advanced solid tumor such as melanoma, head and neck, liver or kidney cancer. Both conserved end residues are part of each CDR3. Fields, in order: J gene, V gene, D gene, clone size, CDR3 DNA, CDR3 protein. The D gene is left open where the match is weak. The size field is filled for only some rows; it gives once, few, many or a size class.

J: TRBJ2-1; V: TRBV7-3; D: .; size: .; DNA: TGTGCCAGCAGCTTACCAGGAGACAATGAGCAGTTCTTC; CDR3: CASSLPGDNEQFF
J: TRBJ2-1; V: TRBV10-1; D: .; size: .; DNA: TGCGCCAGCAGTGAGTCAACGGGGGACTGGGACAATGAGCAGTTCTTC; CDR3: CASSESTGDWDNEQFF
J: TRBJ2-7; V: TRBV11-2; D: .; size: once; DNA: TGTGCCAGCTCCGACAGGACCTACGAGCAGTACTTC; CDR3: CASSDRTYEQYF
J: TRBJ1-2; V: TRBV11-2; D: .; size: .; DNA: TGTGCCAGCAGCTTCGGGACGGAAGTTGCTGGCTACACCTTC; CDR3: CASSFGTEVAGYTF
J: TRBJ2-6; V: TRBV7-9; D: .; size: .; DNA: TGTGCCAGCAGCTCGGGGGACTCTGGGGCCAACGTCCTGACTTTC; CDR3: CASSSGDSGANVLTF
J: TRBJ2-2; V: TRBV7-3; D: .; size: .; DNA: TGTGCCAGCAGCTTATTGGAGGGAGGGGGTACCGGGGAGCTGTTTTTT; CDR3: CASSLLEGGGTGELFF
J: TRBJ2-7; V: TRBV28; D: TRBD2; size: .; DNA: TGTGCCAGCAGTTTAGGGCTAGCGGGCCTCTACGAGCAGTACTTC; CDR3: CASSLGLAGLYEQYF
J: TRBJ2-3; V: TRBV7-7; D: .; size: .; DNA: TGTGCTAGCAGCTTATCCGGCAGGGAGTCAGATACGCAGTATTTT; CDR3: CASSLSGRESDTQYF
J: TRBJ1-1; V: TRBV7-9; D: TRBD1; size: .; DNA: TGTGCCAGCAGCAGACAGGGGCTGAACACTGAAGCTTTCTTT; CDR3: CASSRQGLNTEAFF
J: TRBJ2-2; V: TRBV28; D: TRBD2; size: .; DNA: TGTGCCAGCTCACAAGCGGGAGACACCGGGGAGCTGTTTTTT; CDR3: CASSQAGDTGELFF
J: TRBJ2-1; V: TRBV2; D: TRBD2; size: .; DNA: TGTGCCAGCAGTCCTAAGCGTCTCCTAGCGGGAACAAGTGAGCAGTTCTTC; CDR3: CASSPKRLLAGTSEQFF
J: TRBJ1-5; V: TRBV18; D: TRBD1; size: .; DNA: TGTGCCAGCTCACCTTCGGACAGGAAGTCTCATAGCAATCAGCCCCAGCATTTT; CDR3: CASSPSDRKSHSNQPQHF
J: TRBJ2-1; V: TRBV7-2; D: TRBD1; size: once; DNA: TGTGCCAGCCGGGACAGGGGCCTATACAATGAGCAGTTCTTC; CDR3: CASRDRGLYNEQFF
J: TRBJ2-3; V: TRBV5-1; D: .; size: .; DNA: TGCGCCAGCAGCATTTGGGAGGCCGGCACAGATACGCAGTATTTT; CDR3: CASSIWEAGTDTQYF
J: TRBJ1-5; V: TRBV23-1; D: TRBD1; size: .; DNA: TGCGCCAGCAGTCAACACGCAGGGGGCAAACAGCCCCAGCATTTT; CDR3: CASSQHAGGKQPQHF
J: TRBJ2-2; V: TRBV5-5; D: .; size: .; DNA: TGTGCCAGCCTCGTAGGGAGAGGCACCGGGGAGCTGTTTTTT; CDR3: CASLVGRGTGELFF
J: TRBJ1-6; V: TRBV30; D: TRBD1; size: .; DNA: TGTGCCTGGACGAATCGGGGACAGAGAAATTCACCCCTCCACTTT; CDR3: CAWTNRGQRNSPLHF
J: TRBJ2-1; V: TRBV14; D: TRBD2; size: .; DNA: TGTGCCAGCAGCCTCGGGACTAGCGGGATCTCAAGCTATAACAATGAGCAGTTCTTC; CDR3: CASSLGTSGISSYNNEQFF
J: TRBJ1-3; V: TRBV6-5; D: .; size: .; DNA: TGTGCCAGCAGTTACTTCCCGGCAAGGGCTGGAAACACCATATATTTT; CDR3: CASSYFPARAGNTIYF
J: TRBJ1-1; V: TRBV11-2; D: TRBD1; size: .; DNA: TGTGCCAGCAGCGCCGCTTGGACAGGGGGGAGCACTGAAGCTTTCTTT; CDR3: CASSAAWTGGSTEAFF
J: TRBJ1-1; V: TRBV2; D: .; size: .; DNA: TGTGCCACGCAGACAGAAATGAACACTGAAGCTTTCTTT; CDR3: CATQTEMNTEAFF
J: TRBJ2-1; V: TRBV27; D: .; size: .; DNA: TGTGCCAGCAGTTTCCGCCCTCAGTTCTTC; CDR3: CASSFRPQFF
J: TRBJ2-2; V: TRBV4-2; D: .; size: .; DNA: TGTGCCAGCAGCTGGCGTGACACCGGGGAGCTGTTTTTT; CDR3: CASSWRDTGELFF
J: TRBJ2-1; V: TRBV28; D: .; size: .; DNA: TGTGCCAGCAGTTTAGGGACTGGGGATGAGCAGTTCTTC; CDR3: CASSLGTGDEQFF
J: TRBJ2-3; V: TRBV28; D: TRBD2; size: .; DNA: TGTGCCAGCAGTTCAGGGACTAGCGGGAGGCATGATACGCAGTATTTT; CDR3: CASSSGTSGRHDTQYF
J: TRBJ2-7; V: TRBV2; D: TRBD1; size: .; DNA: TGTGCCAGCAGCGAAGGGACAGGCCCACGGTACGAGCAGTACTTC; CDR3: CASSEGTGPRYEQYF
J: TRBJ1-3; V: TRBV6-5; D: .; size: .; DNA: TGTGCCAGCAGTTACTCTTGGGCAGCTGGAAACACCATATATTTT; CDR3: CASSYSWAAGNTIYF
J: TRBJ1-5; V: TRBV4-1; D: TRBD1; size: .; DNA: TGCGCCAGCAGCCCTCCGGACAGGGTCTATCAGCCCCAGCATTTT; CDR3: CASSPPDRVYQPQHF
J: TRBJ2-3; V: TRBV11-2; D: TRBD1; size: .; DNA: TGTGCCAGCAGCTCCGGGACAGCTAGCACAGATACGCAGTATTTT; CDR3: CASSSGTASTDTQYF
J: TRBJ2-7; V: TRBV15; D: .; size: .; DNA: TGTGCCACCAGCAGAGACATTACTAGCTACGAGCAGTACTTC; CDR3: CATSRDITSYEQYF
J: TRBJ2-1; V: TRBV5-1; D: .; size: .; DNA: TGCGCCAGCAAAGAAGAAGGTTCCTACAATGAGCAGTTCTTC; CDR3: CASKEEGSYNEQFF